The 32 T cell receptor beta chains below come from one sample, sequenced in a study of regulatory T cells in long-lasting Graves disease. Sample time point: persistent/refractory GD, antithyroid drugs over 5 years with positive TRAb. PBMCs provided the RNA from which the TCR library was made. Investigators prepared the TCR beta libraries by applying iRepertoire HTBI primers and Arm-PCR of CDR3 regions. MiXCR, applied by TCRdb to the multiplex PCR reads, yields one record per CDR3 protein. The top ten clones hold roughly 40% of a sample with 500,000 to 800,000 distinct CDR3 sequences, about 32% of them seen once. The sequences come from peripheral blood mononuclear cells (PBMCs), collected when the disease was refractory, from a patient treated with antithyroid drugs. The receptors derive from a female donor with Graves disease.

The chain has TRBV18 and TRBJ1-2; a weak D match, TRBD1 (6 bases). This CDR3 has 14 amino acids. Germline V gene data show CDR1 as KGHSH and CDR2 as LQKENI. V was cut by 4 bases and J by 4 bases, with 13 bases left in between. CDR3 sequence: CASSRSDRSYGYTF. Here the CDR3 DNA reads TGTGCCAGCTCACGTTCAGACAGGAGCTATGGCTACACCTTC.

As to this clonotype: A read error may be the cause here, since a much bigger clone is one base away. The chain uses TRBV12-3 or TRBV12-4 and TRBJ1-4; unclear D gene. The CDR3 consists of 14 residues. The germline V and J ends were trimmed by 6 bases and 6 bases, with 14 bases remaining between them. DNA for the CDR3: TGTGCCAGCAGGCGGGGTCGGGCTGATGAAAAACTGTTTTTT. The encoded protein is CASRRGRADEKLFF.

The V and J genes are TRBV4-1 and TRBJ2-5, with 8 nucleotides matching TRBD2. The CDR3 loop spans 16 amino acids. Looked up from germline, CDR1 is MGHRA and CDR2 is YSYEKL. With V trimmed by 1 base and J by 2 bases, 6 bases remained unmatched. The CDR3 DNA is TGCGCCAGCAGCCAAGGAGCGGGAGTGGGTCAAGAGACCCAGTACTTC. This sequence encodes CASSQGAGVGQETQYF.

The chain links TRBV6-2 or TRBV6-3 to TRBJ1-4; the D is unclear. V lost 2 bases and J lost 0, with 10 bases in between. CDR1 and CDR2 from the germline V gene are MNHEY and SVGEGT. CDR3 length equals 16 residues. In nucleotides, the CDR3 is TGTGCCAGCAGTTACGCTAACAGTGCAACTAATGAAAAACTGTTTTTT. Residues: CASSYANSATNEKLFF.

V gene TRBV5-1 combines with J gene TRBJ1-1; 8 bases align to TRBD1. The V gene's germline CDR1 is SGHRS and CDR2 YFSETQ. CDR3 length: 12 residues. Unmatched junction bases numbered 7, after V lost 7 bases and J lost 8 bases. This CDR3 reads CASGVTGAEAFF. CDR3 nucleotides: TGCGCCAGCGGCGTGACAGGGGCAGAAGCTTTCTTT.

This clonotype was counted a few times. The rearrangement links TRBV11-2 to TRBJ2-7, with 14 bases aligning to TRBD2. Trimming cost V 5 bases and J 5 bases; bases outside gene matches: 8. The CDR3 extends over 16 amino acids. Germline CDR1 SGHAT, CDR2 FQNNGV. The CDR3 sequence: CASSPRTSGRPHEQYF. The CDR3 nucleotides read TGTGCCAGCAGCCCACGGACTAGCGGGAGGCCCCACGAGCAGTACTTC.

In DNA, the CDR3 is TGTGCCACCAGCAGAGATCGGGGGACAGGAATGGTTCAGCCCCAGCATTTT. Encoded protein: CATSRDRGTGMVQPQHF. The chain uses TRBV15 and TRBJ1-5; the match to TRBD1 covers 8 bases. CDR1 and CDR2 (germline): LNHNV, YYDKDF (reference sequence). Unmatched junction bases numbered 10, after V lost 0 bases and J lost 6 bases. This CDR3 spans 17 amino acids. The whole variable domain, remainder taken from reference TRBV15 and TRBJ1-5, is DAMVIQNPRYQVTQFGKPVTLSCSQTLNHNVMYWYQQKSSQAPKLLFHYYDKDFNNEADTPDNFQSRRPNTSFCFLDIRSPGLGDTAMYLCATSRDRGTGMVQPQHFGDGTRLSIL.

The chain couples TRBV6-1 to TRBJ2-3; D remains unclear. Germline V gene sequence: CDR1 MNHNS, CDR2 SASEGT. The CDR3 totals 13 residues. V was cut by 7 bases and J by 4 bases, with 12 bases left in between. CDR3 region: CASTPGSPDTQYF. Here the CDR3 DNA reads TGTGCCAGCACCCCCGGGTCCCCAGATACGCAGTATTTT.

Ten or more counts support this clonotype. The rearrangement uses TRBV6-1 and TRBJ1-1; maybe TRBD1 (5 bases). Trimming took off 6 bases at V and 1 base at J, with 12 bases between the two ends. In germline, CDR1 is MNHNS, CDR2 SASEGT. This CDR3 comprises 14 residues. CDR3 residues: CASRQAQPNTEAFF. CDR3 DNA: TGTGCCAGCAGACAGGCACAGCCGAACACTGAAGCTTTCTTT.

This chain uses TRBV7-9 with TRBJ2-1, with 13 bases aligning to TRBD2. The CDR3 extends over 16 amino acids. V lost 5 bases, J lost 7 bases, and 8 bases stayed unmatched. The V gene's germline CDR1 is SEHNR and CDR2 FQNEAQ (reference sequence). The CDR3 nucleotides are TGTGCCAGCAGCCCCCCCGGACTAGCGGGGGCTAATGAGCAGTTCTTC. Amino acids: CASSPPGLAGANEQFF.

Written as DNA, the CDR3 is TGTGCCAGCAGTTTATCGAGGACTAGCGGGAGGAATGAGCAGTTCTTC. It is translated as CASSLSRTSGRNEQFF. The chain couples TRBV27 to TRBJ2-1; 14 nucleotides match TRBD2. The CDR3 loop spans 16 amino acids. With V trimmed by 0 bases and J by 7 bases, 2 bases remained unmatched. Germline V CDR1 and CDR2: MNHEY, SMNVEV (reference sequence).

Written as DNA, the CDR3 is TGTGCCATCAGAACGGGACAGATGAACACTGAAGCTTTCTTT. Protein product: CAIRTGQMNTEAFF. This sequence joins TRBV10-3 and TRBJ1-1; 7 nucleotides align to TRBD1. After removal of 6 bases from V and 0 bases from J, the junction contained 4 bases not matched to a gene. The CDR3 sequence is 14 residues long. Germline-derived CDR1 and CDR2 are ENHRY and SYGVKD.

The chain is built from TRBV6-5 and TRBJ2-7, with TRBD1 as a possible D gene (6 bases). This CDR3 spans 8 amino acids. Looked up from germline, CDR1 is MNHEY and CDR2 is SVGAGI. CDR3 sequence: CASSSGTV. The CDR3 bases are TGTGCCAGCAGTTCCGGGACAGTC.

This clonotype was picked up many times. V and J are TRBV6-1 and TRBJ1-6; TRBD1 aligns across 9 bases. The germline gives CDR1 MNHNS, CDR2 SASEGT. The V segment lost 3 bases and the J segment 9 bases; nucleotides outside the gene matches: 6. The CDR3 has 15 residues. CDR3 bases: TGTGCCAGCAGTGATCGGGGACAGGGAGTTTCACCCCTCCACTTT. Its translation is CASSDRGQGVSPLHF.

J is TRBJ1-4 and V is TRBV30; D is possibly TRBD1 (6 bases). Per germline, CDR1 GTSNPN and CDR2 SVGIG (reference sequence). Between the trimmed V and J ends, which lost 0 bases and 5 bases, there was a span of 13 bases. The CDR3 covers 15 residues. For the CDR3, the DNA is TGTGCCTGGAGTGTAGGGGGGCAGCGAAATGAAAAACTGTTTTTT. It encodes CAWSVGGQRNEKLFF.

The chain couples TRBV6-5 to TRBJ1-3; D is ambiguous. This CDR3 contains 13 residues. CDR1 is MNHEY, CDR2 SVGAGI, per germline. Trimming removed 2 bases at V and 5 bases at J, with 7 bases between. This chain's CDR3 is CASSYGFRNTIYF. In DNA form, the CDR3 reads TGTGCCAGCAGTTACGGCTTCCGAAACACCATATATTTT.

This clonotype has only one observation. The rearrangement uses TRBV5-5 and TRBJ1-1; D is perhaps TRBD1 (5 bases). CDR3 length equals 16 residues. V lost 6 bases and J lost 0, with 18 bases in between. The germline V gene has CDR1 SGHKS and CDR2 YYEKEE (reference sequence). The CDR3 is CASKIQVLPMNTEAFF. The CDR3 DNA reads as TGTGCCAGCAAAATACAGGTCCTCCCCATGAACACTGAAGCTTTCTTT. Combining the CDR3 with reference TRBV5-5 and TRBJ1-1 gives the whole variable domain DAGVTQSPTHLIKTRGQQVTLRCSPISGHKSVSWYQQVLGQGPQFIFQYYEKEERGRGNFPDRFSARQFPNYSSELNVNALLLGDSALYLCASKIQVLPMNTEAFFGQGTRLTVV.

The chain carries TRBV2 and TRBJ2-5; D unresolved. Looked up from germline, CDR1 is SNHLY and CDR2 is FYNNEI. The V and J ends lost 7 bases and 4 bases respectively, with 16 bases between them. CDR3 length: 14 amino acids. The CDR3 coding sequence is TGTGCCAGCACTCACACCACTGGGCGAGAGACCCAGTACTTC. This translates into CASTHTTGRETQYF.

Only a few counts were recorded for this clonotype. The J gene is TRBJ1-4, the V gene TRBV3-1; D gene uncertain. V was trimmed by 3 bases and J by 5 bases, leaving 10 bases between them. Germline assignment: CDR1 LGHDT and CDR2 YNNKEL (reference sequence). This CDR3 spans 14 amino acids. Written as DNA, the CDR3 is TGTGCCAGCAGCCAGAGGACTGCAAATGAAAAACTGTTTTTT. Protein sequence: CASSQRTANEKLFF.

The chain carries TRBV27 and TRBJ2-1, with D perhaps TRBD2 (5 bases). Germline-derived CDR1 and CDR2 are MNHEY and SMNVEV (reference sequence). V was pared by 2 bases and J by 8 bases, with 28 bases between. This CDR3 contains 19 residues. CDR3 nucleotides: TGTGCCAGCAGTTTAATCGTTGGAAAGGGCCCAACCGGAGGACATGAGCAGTTCTTC. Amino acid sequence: CASSLIVGKGPTGGHEQFF.

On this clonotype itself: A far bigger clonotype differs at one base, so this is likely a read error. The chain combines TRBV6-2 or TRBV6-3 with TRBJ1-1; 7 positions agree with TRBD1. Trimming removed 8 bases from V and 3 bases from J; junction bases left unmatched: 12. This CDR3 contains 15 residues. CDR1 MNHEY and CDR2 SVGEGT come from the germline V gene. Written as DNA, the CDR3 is TGTGCCAGCCCAAAAGGGGGACAGAGGGACACTGAAGCTTTCTTT. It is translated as CASPKGGQRDTEAFF.

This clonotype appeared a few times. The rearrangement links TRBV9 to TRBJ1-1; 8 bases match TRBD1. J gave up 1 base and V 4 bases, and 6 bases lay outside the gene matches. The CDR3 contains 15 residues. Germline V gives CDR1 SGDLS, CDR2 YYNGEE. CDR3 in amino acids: CASSITGGENTEAFF. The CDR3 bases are TGTGCCAGCAGCATAACAGGGGGAGAGAACACTGAAGCTTTCTTT.

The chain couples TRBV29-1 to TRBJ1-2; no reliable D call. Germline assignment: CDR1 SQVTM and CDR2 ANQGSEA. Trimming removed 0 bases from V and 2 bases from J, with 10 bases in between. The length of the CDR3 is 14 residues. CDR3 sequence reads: CSVEEDRGNYGYTF. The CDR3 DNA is TGCAGCGTTGAAGAGGACCGGGGAAACTATGGCTACACCTTC.

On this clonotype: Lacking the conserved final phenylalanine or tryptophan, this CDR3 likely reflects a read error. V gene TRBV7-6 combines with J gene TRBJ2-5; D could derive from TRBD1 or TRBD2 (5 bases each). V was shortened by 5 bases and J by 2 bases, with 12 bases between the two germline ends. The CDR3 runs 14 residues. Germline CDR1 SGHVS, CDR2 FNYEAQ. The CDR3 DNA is TGTGCCAGCAGCGGCCGGGGACCACAAGAGACCCAGTACTCC. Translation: CASSGRGPQETQYS.

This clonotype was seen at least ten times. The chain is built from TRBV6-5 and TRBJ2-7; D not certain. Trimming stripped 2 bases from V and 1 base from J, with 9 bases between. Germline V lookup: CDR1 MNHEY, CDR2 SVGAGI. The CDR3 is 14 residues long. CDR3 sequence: CASSYGLVSYEQYF. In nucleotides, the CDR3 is TGTGCCAGCAGTTACGGTCTAGTTTCCTACGAGCAGTACTTC.

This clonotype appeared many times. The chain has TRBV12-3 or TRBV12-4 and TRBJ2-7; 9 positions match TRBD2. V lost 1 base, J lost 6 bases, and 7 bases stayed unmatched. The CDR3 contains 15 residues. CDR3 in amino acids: CASSLEAGGTSEQYF. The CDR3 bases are TGTGCCAGCAGTTTAGAAGCGGGAGGCACCAGCGAGCAGTACTTC.

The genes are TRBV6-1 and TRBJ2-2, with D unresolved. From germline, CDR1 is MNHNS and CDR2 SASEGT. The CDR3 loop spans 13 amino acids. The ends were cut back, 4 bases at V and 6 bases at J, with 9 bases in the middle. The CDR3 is CASSGLSAGELFF. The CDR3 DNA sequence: TGTGCCAGCAGTGGACTCTCGGCCGGGGAGCTGTTTTTT.

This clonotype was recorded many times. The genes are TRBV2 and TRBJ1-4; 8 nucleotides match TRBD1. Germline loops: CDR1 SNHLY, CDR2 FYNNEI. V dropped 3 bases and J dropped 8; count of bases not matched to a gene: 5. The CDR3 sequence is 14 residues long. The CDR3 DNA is TGTGCCAGCAGTGATGGGACAGGTGCCGAAAAACTGTTTTTT. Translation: CASSDGTGAEKLFF.

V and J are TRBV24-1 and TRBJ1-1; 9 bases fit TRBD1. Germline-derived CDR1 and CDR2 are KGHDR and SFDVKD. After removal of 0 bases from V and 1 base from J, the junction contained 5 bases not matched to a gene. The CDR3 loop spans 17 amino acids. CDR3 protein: CATSDLDRGGKNTEAFF. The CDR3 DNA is TGTGCCACCAGTGATTTGGACAGGGGGGGTAAGAACACTGAAGCTTTCTTT.

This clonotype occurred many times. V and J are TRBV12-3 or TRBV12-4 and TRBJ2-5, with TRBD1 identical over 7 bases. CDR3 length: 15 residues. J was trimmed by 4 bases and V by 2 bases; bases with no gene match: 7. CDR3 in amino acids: CASSLRDSRGETQYF. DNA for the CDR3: TGTGCCAGCAGTTTAAGGGACAGCCGGGGAGAGACCCAGTACTTC.

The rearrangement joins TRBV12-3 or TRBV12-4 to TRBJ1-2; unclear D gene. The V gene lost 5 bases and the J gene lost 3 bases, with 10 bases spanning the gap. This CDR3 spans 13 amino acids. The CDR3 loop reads CASSLGRHYGYTF. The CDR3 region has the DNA TGTGCCAGCAGTCTGGGCAGACACTATGGCTACACCTTC.

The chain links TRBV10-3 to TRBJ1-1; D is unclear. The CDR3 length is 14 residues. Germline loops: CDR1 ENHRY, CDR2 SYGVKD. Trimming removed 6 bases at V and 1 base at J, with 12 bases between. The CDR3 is CAIRLQAENTEAFF. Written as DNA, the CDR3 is TGTGCCATCAGACTGCAGGCGGAGAACACTGAAGCTTTCTTT.